This T cell receptor beta chain was sequenced during a study of T cell responses to AZD1222 COVID-19 vaccine. Note on this clone: The antigen remains undetermined.

Profiled with immunoSEQ multiplex PCR; TCRdb holds only in-frame clones, not every one. The sample holds about 220,000 clones, under 95% seen once. The CDR3 is 15 residues long. CDR1 MDHEN and CDR2 SYDVKM come from the germline V gene. The V end was cut by 6 bases, the J end by 0 bases, with 12 bases between. Overall study results and limits: After two AZD1222 doses, spike-specific TCR breadth and depth rose versus day 0.

The V gene is TRBV28, the J gene TRBJ1-3; D may be TRBD1 (5 bases). Source: peripheral blood, taken on day 0 of MenACWY control vaccination. This clonotype originated in an adult in good health. Written as DNA, the CDR3 is TGTGCCAGCAGCCCCCGGGGGTCCTCTGGAAACACCATATATTTT. This translates into CASSPRGSSGNTIYF. The whole variable domain, remainder taken from reference TRBV28 and TRBJ1-3, is DVKVTQSSRYLVKRTGEKVFLECVQDMDHENMFWYRQDPGLGLRLIYFSYDVKMKEKGDIPEGYSVSREKKERFSLILESASTNQTSMYLCASSPRGSSGNTIYFGEGSWLTVV.